The 5 T cell receptor beta chains below were found in one sample sequenced in a study of CD8+ T cells in alopecia areata (dated by TCRdb to 2016 to 2018). Lesional scalp punch biopsies and peripheral blood were collected from alopecia areata patients. The protocol used for the library was the immunoSEQ multiplex PCR assay. To provide template for TCR sequencing, every sample had RNA extracted and reverse transcribed into cDNA. TCRdb stores this immuneACCESS table with in-frame sequences only. Part of the clones is absent; in the studies checked, under half of the shortfall reflects unresolved V genes, and no reason is known for the rest. The sample table shows roughly 12,000 clones, and 60% are seen once. 20% to 25% of the sample is taken by the ten largest. Material: skin. These TCRs come from a human donor with alopecia areata.

V usage is TRBV5-1 and J usage is TRBJ2-7, with 8 positions matching TRBD1. The CDR3 consists of 16 residues. Losses at the gene ends were 4 bases for V and 3 bases for J; bases not matched to a gene: 12. CDR1 is SGHRS and CDR2 is YFSETQ in the germline V gene. The CDR3 reads CASSGGTGILYYEQYF. The CDR3 bases are TGCGCCAGCAGCGGGGGGACAGGAATTCTTTACTACGAGCAGTACTTC.

The V call is TRBV2, the J call TRBJ2-1; 11 bases match TRBD1. V gave up 4 bases and J gave up 6 bases; unmatched junction bases: 5. CDR3 size: 15 residues. The germline V gene has CDR1 SNHLY and CDR2 FYNNEI. This CDR3 is CASSGGTGGCNEQFF. As DNA, the CDR3 is TGTGCCAGCAGTGGAGGGACAGGGGGGTGCAATGAGCAGTTCTTC.

This clone was counted a few times. The V and J genes are TRBV28 and TRBJ2-4; D is possibly TRBD1 or TRBD2 (5 bases each). Germline CDR1 is MDHEN and CDR2 is SYDVKM. Trimming stripped 6 bases from V and 1 base from J, with 10 bases between. The CDR3 totals 14 residues. The CDR3 DNA follows: TGTGCCAGCAGGGGCTGGGGGGCCAAAAACATTCAGTACTTC. Encoded protein: CASRGWGAKNIQYF. The whole variable domain, remainder taken from reference TRBV28 and TRBJ2-4, is DVKVTQSSRYLVKRTGEKVFLECVQDMDHENMFWYRQDPGLGLRLIYFSYDVKMKEKGDIPEGYSVSREKKERFSLILESASTNQTSMYLCASRGWGAKNIQYFGAGTRLSVL.

V and J are TRBV29-1 and TRBJ2-5, with D perhaps being TRBD1 or TRBD2 (5 bases each). The end of the DNA fits TRBJ2-7 better, so the J call may be wrong. Germline-derived CDR1 and CDR2 are SQVTM and ANQGSEA. CDR3 length: 12 residues. The CDR3 DNA reads TGCAGCGTTGAGGACCGGGGCAGCGAGCAGTACTTC. It translates to CSVEDRGSEQYF.

The rearrangement links TRBV5-4 to TRBJ2-7, with 9 nucleotides matching TRBD2. The V segment lost 4 bases and the J segment 5 bases; nucleotides outside the gene matches: 13. The CDR3 consists of 16 residues. Germline CDR1 reads SGHNT; CDR2 reads YYREEE (reference sequence). CDR3 sequence reads: CASSPRWREGLDEQYF. DNA for the CDR3: TGTGCCAGCAGCCCCCGGTGGCGGGAGGGCCTAGACGAGCAGTACTTC.